The TCR beta chain described here comes from a study of CD8 T cells in ankylosing spondylitis. TCRdb re-called the 5' RACE reads with MiXCR, one entry per CDR3 protein. Among more than 95,000 distinct CDR3 sequences, roughly 8.3% were seen once, and the ten largest hold around a tenth. This CDR3 contains 13 residues. V lost 10 bases, J lost 2 bases, and 6 bases stayed unmatched. Germline V gene sequence: CDR1 SEHNR, CDR2 FQNEAQ (reference sequence). This clonotype came up a few times. The TCR originated in a male donor with ankylosing spondylitis or in good health (not recorded which). The V call is TRBV7-9, the J call TRBJ2-3; TRBD1 aligns across 7 bases. The specimen was blood, either unsorted or a sorted T cell fraction (not recorded which). The CDR3 here is CAIQGSPTDTQYF. CDR3 sequence (DNA): TGTGCCATACAGGGGAGTCCCACAGATACGCAGTATTTT.